The 29 T cell receptor beta chains reported below all come from one sample, sequenced in a study of T cells in Graves' hyperthyroidism and ophthalmopathy. Researchers took RNA transcripts and amplified the TCR beta CDR3 regions from them. First-round RT-PCR targeting the TCR CDR3 was performed with the HTBI primer set. TCRdb re-called the multiplex PCR reads with MiXCR, one entry per CDR3 protein. The top ten clones hold about 9.1% of a sample with 300,000 to 400,000 distinct CDR3 sequences, roughly an eighth of them seen once. The sequenced sample consisted of blood. These receptor sequences come from a woman in her late teens or twenties with Graves' hyperthyroidism.

This clonotype was detected many times. The chain recombines TRBV6-1 with TRBJ1-1; D unclear. V gave up 2 bases and J gave up 0 bases, with 7 bases separating them. From germline, CDR1 is MNHNS and CDR2 SASEGT. This CDR3 spans 14 amino acids. The CDR3 is CASSEYRVNTEAFF. The DNA of the CDR3 is TGTGCCAGCAGTGAATACAGAGTGAACACTGAAGCTTTCTTT.

A few counts support this clonotype. This chain links TRBV20-1 with TRBJ1-2; unclear D gene. Trimming stripped 8 bases from V and 4 bases from J, with 17 bases between. Germline CDR1 DFQATT, CDR2 SNEGSKA (reference sequence). The CDR3 runs to 13 residues. This CDR3 is CSSLSPGSYGYTF. Here the CDR3 DNA reads TGCAGTTCCCTATCTCCGGGGAGCTATGGCTACACCTTC.

This clonotype was counted at least ten times. This rearrangement joins TRBV6-1 to TRBJ2-4, with TRBD2 as a possible D gene (7 bases). Per germline, CDR1 MNHNS and CDR2 SASEGT. With 6 bases removed from V and 13 bases from J, the gap between germline ends came to 25 bases. The CDR3 is 15 amino acids. For the CDR3, the DNA is TGTGCCAGCAGGGCCTATTTACCTACAGGGACTACGCAGTACTTC. Translated: CASRAYLPTGTTQYF.

The table lists this clonotype with a few counts. The rearrangement uses TRBV24-1 and TRBJ2-2; TRBD1 is a possible D gene (6 bases). With 7 bases removed from V and 6 bases from J, the gap between germline ends came to 8 bases. The V gene's germline CDR1 is KGHDR and CDR2 SFDVKD. The CDR3 loop spans 12 amino acids. CDR3 amino acids: CATSPGAGELFF. In nucleotides, the CDR3 is TGTGCCACCAGCCCAGGGGCCGGGGAGCTGTTTTTT.

The V gene is TRBV12-3 or TRBV12-4, the J gene TRBJ2-7, with TRBD2 identical over 12 bases. The trim removed 3 bases at V and 6 bases at J, leaving 6 bases unmatched. The CDR3 has 15 residues. CDR3 sequence: CASSFLAGGPGEQYF. CDR3 nucleotide sequence: TGTGCCAGCAGTTTCCTAGCGGGAGGGCCTGGCGAGCAGTACTTC.

This clonotype was seen at least ten times. The chain uses TRBV6-1 and TRBJ2-7; 12 positions agree with TRBD2. Losses at the gene ends were 6 bases for V and 0 bases for J; bases not matched to a gene: 9. The CDR3 is made up of 17 amino acids. Germline CDR1 reads MNHNS; CDR2 reads SASEGT. This CDR3 is CASRTGTSGWSSYEQYF. The CDR3 region has the DNA TGTGCCAGCAGAACCGGGACTAGCGGGTGGAGCTCCTACGAGCAGTACTTC.

This clonotype appeared many times. The J gene is TRBJ1-2, the V gene TRBV2; D gene unclear. Trimming pared 7 bases from V and 2 bases from J, leaving 11 bases between. CDR1 and CDR2 (germline): SNHLY, FYNNEI. This CDR3 is 13 amino acids long. The CDR3: CASTASANYGYTF. The DNA of the CDR3 is TGTGCCAGCACTGCGAGCGCCAACTATGGCTACACCTTC.

V and J are TRBV6-5 and TRBJ1-4; D perhaps matches TRBD1 (6 bases). The CDR3 consists of 15 residues. CDR1 MNHEY and CDR2 SVGAGI come from the germline V gene. V was trimmed by 4 bases and J by 8 bases, leaving 17 bases between them. The CDR3 here is CASSFTGHPMEKLFF. CDR3 nucleotide sequence: TGTGCCAGCAGTTTCACGGGACACCCGATGGAAAAACTGTTTTTT.

This clonotype was detected many times. V usage is TRBV10-3 and J usage is TRBJ1-1; D is unresolved. Trimming took 7 bases from V and 1 from J, leaving 16 bases between them. Germline V gene sequence: CDR1 ENHRY, CDR2 SYGVKD. The CDR3 spans 15 residues. CDR3 in amino acids: CAINAPMSGNTEAFF. The CDR3 nucleotides read TGTGCCATCAACGCCCCCATGTCCGGGAACACTGAAGCTTTCTTT.

The rearrangement joins TRBV20-1 to TRBJ1-5, with 8 bases aligning to TRBD1. The CDR3 totals 14 residues. V lost 5 bases and J lost 3; bases outside the gene matches: 6. Germline V CDR1 and CDR2: DFQATT, SNEGSKA (reference sequence). CDR3 bases: TGCAGTGCTCGACAGGGGTTTAACAATCAGCCCCAGCATTTT. Its protein product is CSARQGFNNQPQHF.

This clonotype appeared many times. The chain employs TRBV28 and TRBJ2-6; unclear D gene. V was cut by 3 bases and J by 1 base, with 7 bases left in between. CDR1 is MDHEN and CDR2 is SYDVKM in the germline V gene. The CDR3 length is 15 residues. The CDR3 coding sequence is TGTGCCAGCAGTTTTCCCCGTTCTGGGGCCAACGTCCTGACTTTC. As protein: CASSFPRSGANVLTF.

The rearrangement links TRBV27 to TRBJ2-7, with D perhaps TRBD1 (5 bases). Germline loops: CDR1 MNHEY, CDR2 SMNVEV (reference sequence). The CDR3 sequence is 13 residues long. The V gene lost 4 bases and the J gene lost 5 bases, with 12 bases spanning the gap. The CDR3 loop is CASSSQGLHEQYF. The CDR3 nucleotides read TGTGCCAGCAGTTCGCAGGGATTGCACGAGCAGTACTTC.

This clonotype was seen ten or more times. The rearrangement links TRBV27 to TRBJ2-1; the D gene is possibly TRBD1 (6 bases). CDR3 length equals 13 residues. CDR1 and CDR2 (germline): MNHEY, SMNVEV (reference sequence). Trimming pared 5 bases from V and 8 bases from J, leaving 13 bases between. Written as DNA, the CDR3 is TGTGCCAGCAGTCCCCTTGGGGGCGATGAGCAGTTCTTC. Its protein product is CASSPLGGDEQFF.

This clonotype was recorded at least ten times. The chain carries TRBV5-1 and TRBJ2-3; D might be TRBD1 (6 bases). This CDR3 is built from 16 residues. The germline CDR1 and CDR2 sequences are SGHRS and YFSETQ. The V end was cut by 4 bases, the J end by 1 base, with 16 bases between. CDR3 residues: CASSPRQVQGTDTQYF. As DNA, the CDR3 is TGCGCCAGCAGCCCAAGACAGGTTCAAGGCACAGATACGCAGTATTTT.

There are many counts of this clonotype. The chain carries TRBV20-1 and TRBJ2-1, with 10 bases fitting TRBD1. The CDR3 consists of 15 residues. Looked up from germline, CDR1 is DFQATT and CDR2 is SNEGSKA (reference sequence). V was pared by 0 bases and J by 7 bases, with 6 bases of the junction left unmatched. As DNA, the CDR3 is TGCAGTGCTAGAGATAGGACAGGGGGAAGGAATGAGCAGTTCTTC. Translation: CSARDRTGGRNEQFF.

V gene TRBV19 combines with J gene TRBJ1-1, with TRBD1 identical over 7 bases. From germline, CDR1 is LNHDA and CDR2 SQIVND (reference sequence). The CDR3 length is 13 residues. J lost 5 bases, V lost 5 bases, and 5 bases had no gene match. The CDR3 DNA reads as TGTGCCAGTAGTCACAGGGGACCGACTGAAGCTTTCTTT. Translating gives CASSHRGPTEAFF.

This clonotype was found many times. The chain uses TRBV4-1 and TRBJ2-3, with 7 bases aligning to TRBD2. Per germline, CDR1 MGHRA and CDR2 YSYEKL. This CDR3 spans 14 amino acids. The J segment lost 0 bases and the V segment lost 10 bases, leaving 7 bases of the junction unmatched. The CDR3 region has the DNA TGCGCCATCAGTGGGCGGGGGAGCACAGATACGCAGTATTTT. Residues: CAISGRGSTDTQYF.

A word on this clonotype: A much larger clone differs from this one at a single base, so this may be a read error. The chain couples TRBV11-3 to TRBJ2-1, with D uncertain. The J call is uncertain, as TRBJ2-7 better fits the DNA end. The germline V gene encodes CDR1 SGHNT and CDR2 YENEEA. The CDR3 extends over 13 amino acids. CDR3 sequence: CASSTDRNNEQYF. CDR3 coding DNA: TGTGCCAGCAGCACGGACCGAAACAATGAGCAGTACTTC.

The chain carries TRBV6-2 or TRBV6-3 and TRBJ2-7, with D uncertain. V was trimmed by 5 bases and J by 5 bases, leaving 10 bases between them. Looked up from germline, CDR1 is MNHEY and CDR2 is SVGEGT. The CDR3 runs to 12 residues. CDR3 nucleotides: TGTGCCAGCAGTGTGGGCGGCAACGAGCAGTACTTC. It translates to CASSVGGNEQYF.

This clonotype occurred a few times. The chain couples TRBV4-1 to TRBJ1-1; tentative D call: TRBD1 (5 bases). Looked up from germline, CDR1 is MGHRA and CDR2 is YSYEKL. The CDR3 consists of 15 residues. The ends were cut back, 6 bases at V and 5 bases at J, with 19 bases in the middle. The DNA of the CDR3 is TGCGCCAGCAGACGGCTCTTCGCAGACAGAACTGAAGCTTTCTTT. Translation: CASRRLFADRTEAFF.

The V call is TRBV25-1, the J call TRBJ2-1; D remains unclear. V lost 11 bases and J lost 0, with 11 bases in between. This CDR3 has 13 amino acids. The germline CDR1 and CDR2 sequences are MGHDK and SYGVNS. CDR3 amino acids: CAARQSSYNEQFF. CDR3 DNA sequence: TGTGCCGCCCGTCAGAGCTCCTACAATGAGCAGTTCTTC.

This clonotype was found many times. The rearrangement joins TRBV11-2 to TRBJ1-4, with unresolved D. Per the germline V gene, CDR1 is SGHAT and CDR2 is FQNNGV. The CDR3 consists of 15 residues. The V end lost 5 bases, the J end lost 5 bases, and 15 bases lay between the germline ends. CDR3 DNA sequence: TGTGCCAGCAGCCGGAGAGCTGGGCGGAATGAAAAACTGTTTTTT. Encoded protein: CASSRRAGRNEKLFF.

This clonotype was seen at least ten times. This chain links TRBV7-2 with TRBJ2-1; D unresolved. CDR1 is SGHTA, CDR2 FQGNSA, per germline. This CDR3 has 12 residues. Trimming removed 5 bases from V and 15 bases from J, with 17 bases in between. CDR3 loop: CASSPTQEKRFF. Written as DNA, the CDR3 is TGTGCCAGCAGCCCTACCCAGGAGAAGCGGTTCTTC.

This clonotype was seen at least ten times. CDR3 sequence (DNA): TGCAGCGCTAGACAGGGGGATGAAAAACTGTTTTTT. Amino acid sequence: CSARQGDEKLFF. The chain joins TRBV29-1 to TRBJ1-4, with 9 bases fitting TRBD1. The CDR3 length is 12 residues. V gave up 7 bases and J gave up 6 bases; unmatched junction bases: 3. Germline CDR1 and CDR2: SQVTM and ANQGSEA.

This clonotype was detected many times. This chain links TRBV2 with TRBJ2-7, with no clear D. The CDR3 loop spans 12 amino acids. Germline V gene data show CDR1 as SNHLY and CDR2 as FYNNEI. V lost 6 bases and J lost 0, with 6 bases in between. Here the CDR3 reads CASRGSSYEQYF. DNA of the CDR3: TGTGCCAGCAGGGGCAGCTCCTACGAGCAGTACTTC.

This clonotype was found many times. V usage is TRBV27 and J usage is TRBJ1-1; tentatively, D is TRBD1 (5 bases). The CDR3 runs 15 residues. Trimming removed 0 bases from V and 0 bases from J, with 8 bases in between. Germline lookup yields CDR1 MNHEY and CDR2 SMNVEV (reference sequence). CDR3 protein: CASSLSRGLNTEAFF. The CDR3 DNA reads as TGTGCCAGCAGTTTATCTCGGGGGTTGAACACTGAAGCTTTCTTT.

This clonotype has ten or more counts. The CDR3 sequence is CASSPGGTPYEQYF. DNA for the CDR3: TGTGCCAGCAGCCCCGGGGGAACACCGTACGAGCAGTACTTC. This rearrangement joins TRBV13 to TRBJ2-7; possibly TRBD2 for D (6 bases). Germline V gene data show CDR1 as PRHDT and CDR2 as FYEKMQ (reference sequence). Trimming removed 5 bases from V and 4 bases from J, with 15 bases in between. The CDR3 has 14 residues.

This clonotype was counted many times. The chain recombines TRBV28 with TRBJ2-5; 9 bases are shared with TRBD2. The CDR3 spans 12 residues. The germline V gene encodes CDR1 MDHEN and CDR2 SYDVKM. Trimming took 10 bases from V and 5 from J; bases not matched to a gene: 5. Here the CDR3 DNA reads TGTGCCACGCGGGGGGGGTTGGAGACCCAGTACTTC. Translation gives CATRGGLETQYF.

This clonotype came up many times. The chain joins TRBV11-2 to TRBJ1-1; no definite D call. Trimming cost V 0 bases and J 6 bases, with 8 bases left between them. The CDR3 totals 13 residues. Germline CDR1 SGHAT, CDR2 FQNNGV. CDR3 in amino acids: CASSLEEGSEAFF. The CDR3 nucleotides are TGTGCCAGCAGCTTAGAGGAGGGTTCTGAAGCTTTCTTT. The whole variable domain, remainder taken from reference TRBV11-2 and TRBJ1-1, is EAGVAQSPRYKIIEKRQSVAFWCNPISGHATLYWYQQILGQGPKLLIQFQNNGVVDDSQLPKDRFSAERLKGVDSTLKIQPAKLEDSAVYLCASSLEEGSEAFFGQGTRLTVV.